The rows below give T cell receptor beta chains drawn from one sample of a study of cytomegalovirus exposure and HLA in healthy donors. Generated by immunoSEQ multiplex PCR, the TCRdb table keeps only in-frame clones and is missing some. The table includes approximately 160,000 clones, just under 80% detected once. The sequenced sample was PBMCs. These receptors were taken from a woman aged 45 to 65 in good health and CMV-seropositive. The conserved cysteine and the conserved F or W are not part of the CDR3 here.

V,J,CDR3
TRBV5-4,TRBJ2-7,ASSYTGAYEQY
TRBV6-5,TRBJ1-1,ASSYPGQGAEAF
TRBV5-4,TRBJ1-4,ASSLPSTGGDEKLF
TRBV29-1,TRBJ1-1,SVEGTGGTEAF
TRBV7-2,TRBJ2-1,ASSLRLAGHNEQF
TRBV11-2,TRBJ1-2,ASSSVRGSYGYT
TRBV7-9,TRBJ2-5,ASSYSGLVETQY
TRBV10-1,TRBJ2-2,ASSDPPPHRGGVDTGELF
TRBV7-2,TRBJ2-1,ASSLALATNEQF
TRBV28,TRBJ1-5,ASSLRTGGYQPQH
TRBV11-2,TRBJ2-2,ASSLELAGYTGELF
TRBV5-5,TRBJ1-5,ASSPRAEGDQPQH
TRBV30,TRBJ1-1,AWDLGQGGTEAF
TRBV5-1,TRBJ2-7,ASRSTGASYEQY
TRBV7-9,TRBJ1-4,ASSLAPGTVEKLF
TRBV28,TRBJ1-2,ASSFHPQGTVYGYT
TRBV6-4,TRBJ2-1,ASSRTRRAYNEQF
TRBV18,TRBJ2-7,ASSPPAAGGAYEQY
TRBV5-8,TRBJ1-3,ASSNTRTGPFSGNTIY
TRBV4-3,TRBJ1-3,ASSQDWGGAGNTIY
TRBV6-6,TRBJ2-3,ASSYEREVPNTQY
TRBV29-1,TRBJ2-3,SVEVGGRTDTQY
TRBV19,TRBJ1-4,ASSPRGANEKLF
TRBV6-1,TRBJ2-5,ASRDPGLVLETQY
TRBV6-5,TRBJ1-1,ASSRLQGLNTEAF
TRBV5-1,TRBJ2-3,ASSLAVESGTQY
TRBV5-1,TRBJ2-2,ASSLGQYTGELF
TRBV6-1,TRBJ1-2,ATSQGQDYGYT
TRBV10-3,TRBJ1-3,AIKREGNTIY
TRBV7-6,TRBJ1-2,ASSPDRGTYYGYT